This T cell receptor (beta chain) was found in a study of EBV T-cell therapy then PD-1 blockade in nasopharyngeal carcinoma. The data were produced by immunoSEQ multiplex PCR, yet TCRdb's version contains in-frame clones alone and is incomplete. The sample records about 20,000 clones, approximately 81% being singletons. Treatment given: AdE1-LMPpoly-expanded autologous EBV-specific T-cell therapy followed by anti-PD-1 nivolumab. Trimming stripped 0 bases from V and 6 bases from J, with 11 bases between. There are 15 residues in the CDR3. CDR1 and CDR2 (germline): MNHEY, SVGEGT. This clone appeared a few times. Its antigen is unidentified.

This receptor was identified in a man in his forties with nasopharyngeal carcinoma. This sample comprised CD8+ T cells from blood, obtained at roughly day 35 from a patient whose treatment included autologous EBV-specific T cells and nivolumab. The chain is built from TRBV6-2 or TRBV6-3 and TRBJ1-4; a weak D match, TRBD1 (6 bases). The CDR3 bases are TGTGCCAGCAGTTACTCGACGGGGGCATATGAAAAACTGTTTTTT. This encodes CASSYSTGAYEKLFF.